Listed here are 9 T cell receptor beta chains from one sample, sequenced in a study of somatic mutations in T cells in chronic GVHD. Profiled with immunoSEQ multiplex PCR; TCRdb holds only in-frame clones, not every one. This sample has 790 or so clones, with approximately 86% found just once. The sequenced sample was Vbeta20-positive CD4+ T cells from blood. These receptors were collected from a male patient aged 45-60 years with chronic graft-versus-host disease. Some T cells may arise from the graft donor.

The chain couples TRBV5-1 to TRBJ1-2; D is possibly TRBD1 (6 bases). The CDR3 consists of 17 residues. V lost 0 bases and J 1 base, leaving 16 bases between the germline ends. The germline V gene has CDR1 SGHRS and CDR2 YFSETQ. Written as DNA, the CDR3 is TGCGCCAGCAGCTTGGGGGGCAGGGGCACCTATAACTATGGCTACACCTTC. Translated: CASSLGGRGTYNYGYTF.

This clone was observed once. This chain uses TRBV5-1 with TRBJ1-6; no clear D gene. The CDR3 is made up of 13 amino acids. V was trimmed by 4 bases and J by 4 bases, leaving 6 bases between them. Germline assignment: CDR1 SGHRS and CDR2 YFSETQ. The CDR3 protein is CASSPTYNSPLHF. CDR3 coding DNA: TGCGCCAGCAGCCCAACATATAATTCACCCCTCCACTTT.

This chain connects TRBV4-1 to TRBJ1-2; D unresolved. Germline CDR1 and CDR2: MGHRA and YSYEKL. The CDR3 contains 14 residues. V was shortened by 5 bases and J by 4 bases, with 14 bases between the two germline ends. The CDR3 DNA is TGCGCCAGCAGCTCCTCGCCCGGGGTCTATGGCTACACCTTC. This translates into CASSSSPGVYGYTF.

The chain recombines TRBV28 with TRBJ1-2, with 10 nucleotides matching TRBD1. Germline V lookup: CDR1 MDHEN, CDR2 SYDVKM. V lost 6 bases, J lost 6 bases, and 16 bases stayed unmatched. The CDR3 contains 17 residues. The CDR3 reads CASSLNRPGTGENGYTF. CDR3 bases: TGTGCCAGCAGCCTGAACCGTCCCGGGACAGGGGAAAATGGCTACACCTTC.

This clone appeared once. The V and J genes are TRBV30 and TRBJ1-4, with D unresolved. This CDR3 region has 14 residues. From germline, CDR1 is GTSNPN and CDR2 SVGIG (reference sequence). V was clipped by 5 bases and J by 0 bases, with 10 bases between them. CDR3 in amino acids: CAWSPGATNEKLFF. The CDR3 region has the DNA TGTGCCTGGTCACCAGGCGCAACTAATGAAAAACTGTTTTTT.

A word on this clone: The missing conserved phenylalanine or tryptophan at the end of this CDR3 makes a read error likely. The chain is built from TRBV30 and TRBJ1-2, with D possibly matching TRBD1 (5 bases). Between the trimmed V and J ends, which lost 3 bases and 6 bases, there was a span of 20 bases. The germline gives CDR1 GTSNPN, CDR2 SVGIG (reference sequence). CDR3 length: 15 residues. CDR3 DNA: TGTGCCTGGAGCCTACCTCGTGGACACGCGCATGGCTACACCCTC. Encoded protein: CAWSLPRGHAHGYTL.

J is TRBJ2-3 and V is TRBV5-1; 10 bases fit TRBD1. J was trimmed by 5 bases and V by 3 bases; bases with no gene match: 3. This CDR3 spans 14 amino acids. In germline, CDR1 is SGHRS, CDR2 YFSETQ. The CDR3 loop is CASSYRDRGDTQYF. The CDR3 DNA is TGCGCCAGCAGCTACCGGGACAGGGGAGATACGCAGTATTTT.

This rearrangement joins TRBV30 to TRBJ1-1; D uncertain. The germline gives CDR1 GTSNPN, CDR2 SVGIG (reference sequence). V lost 1 base and J lost 0, with 6 bases in between. CDR3 length equals 13 residues. The chain's CDR3 is CAWSASMNTEAFF. The DNA for the CDR3 is TGTGCCTGGAGTGCCAGTATGAACACTGAAGCTTTCTTT.

The chain has TRBV30 and TRBJ1-2, with TRBD1 identical over 11 bases. Germline V lookup: CDR1 GTSNPN, CDR2 SVGIG (reference sequence). This CDR3 has 12 amino acids. V was clipped by 3 bases and J by 11 bases; unmatched bases: 5. The CDR3: CAWRPGTGGYTF. As DNA, the CDR3 is TGTGCCTGGAGACCCGGGACAGGGGGTTACACCTTC.